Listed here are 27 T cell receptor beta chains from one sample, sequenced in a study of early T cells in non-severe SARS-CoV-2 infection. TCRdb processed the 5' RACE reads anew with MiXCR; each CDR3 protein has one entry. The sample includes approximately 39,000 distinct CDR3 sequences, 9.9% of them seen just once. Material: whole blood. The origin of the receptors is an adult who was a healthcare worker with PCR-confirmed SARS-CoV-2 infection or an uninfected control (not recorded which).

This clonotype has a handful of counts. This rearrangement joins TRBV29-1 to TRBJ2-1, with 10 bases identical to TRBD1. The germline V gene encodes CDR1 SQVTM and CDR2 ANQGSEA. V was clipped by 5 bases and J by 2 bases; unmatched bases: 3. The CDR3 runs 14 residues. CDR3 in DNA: TGCAGCGTTACCGGGACAGGGGCCTACAATGAGCAGTTCTTC. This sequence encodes CSVTGTGAYNEQFF.

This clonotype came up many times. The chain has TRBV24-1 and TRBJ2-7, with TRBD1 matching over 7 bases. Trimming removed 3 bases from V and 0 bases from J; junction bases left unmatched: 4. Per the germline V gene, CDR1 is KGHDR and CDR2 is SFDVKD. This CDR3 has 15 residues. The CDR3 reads CATSDVGTDSYEQYF. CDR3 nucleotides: TGTGCCACCAGTGATGTCGGGACAGACTCCTACGAGCAGTACTTC.

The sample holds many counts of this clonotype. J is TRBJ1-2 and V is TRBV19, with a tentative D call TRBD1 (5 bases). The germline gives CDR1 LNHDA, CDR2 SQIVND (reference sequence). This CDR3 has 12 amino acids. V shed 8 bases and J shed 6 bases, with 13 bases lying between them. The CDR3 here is CASLGQGHGYTF. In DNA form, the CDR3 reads TGTGCCAGTCTTGGCCAGGGTCATGGCTACACCTTC.

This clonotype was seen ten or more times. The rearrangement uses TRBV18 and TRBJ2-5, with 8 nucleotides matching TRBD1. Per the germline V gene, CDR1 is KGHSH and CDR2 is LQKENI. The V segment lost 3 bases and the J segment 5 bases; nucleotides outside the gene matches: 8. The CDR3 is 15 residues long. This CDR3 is CASSPKDRAWETQYF. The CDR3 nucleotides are TGTGCCAGCTCACCGAAGGACAGGGCATGGGAGACCCAGTACTTC.

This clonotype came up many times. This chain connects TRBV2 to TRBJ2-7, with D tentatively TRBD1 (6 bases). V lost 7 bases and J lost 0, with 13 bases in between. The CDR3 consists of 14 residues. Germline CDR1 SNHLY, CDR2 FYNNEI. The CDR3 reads CASIPRDNSYEQYF. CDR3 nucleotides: TGTGCCAGCATCCCCCGGGACAACTCCTACGAGCAGTACTTC.

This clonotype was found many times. CDR3 DNA sequence: TGTGCCATCAGTGAGGCAGGGGCGTTGGATTCACCCCTCCACTTT. Translation gives CAISEAGALDSPLHF. The chain links TRBV10-3 to TRBJ1-6; D possibly corresponds to TRBD1 (6 bases). CDR3 size: 15 residues. The germline CDR1 and CDR2 sequences are ENHRY and SYGVKD. V gave up 2 bases and J gave up 8 bases, with 13 bases separating them.

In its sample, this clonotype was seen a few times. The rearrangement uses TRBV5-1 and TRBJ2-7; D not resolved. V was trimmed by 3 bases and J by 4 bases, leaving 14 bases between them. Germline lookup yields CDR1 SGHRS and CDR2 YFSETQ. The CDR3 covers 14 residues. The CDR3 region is CASSSELSPYEQYF. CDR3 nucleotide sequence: TGCGCCAGCAGCTCGGAGTTAAGCCCTTACGAGCAGTACTTC. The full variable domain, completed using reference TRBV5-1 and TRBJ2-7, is KAGVTQTPRYLIKTRGQQVTLSCSPISGHRSVSWYQQTPGQGLQFLFEYFSETQRNKGNFPGRFSGRQFSNSRSEMNVSTLELGDSALYLCASSSELSPYEQYFGPGTRLTVT.

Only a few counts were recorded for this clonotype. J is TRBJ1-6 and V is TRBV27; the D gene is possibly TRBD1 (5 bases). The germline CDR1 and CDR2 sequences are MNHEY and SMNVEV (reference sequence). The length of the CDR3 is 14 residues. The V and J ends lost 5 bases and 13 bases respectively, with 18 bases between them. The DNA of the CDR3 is TGTGCCAGCAGTCTGACCGGGGCCAATCCGCCCCTCCACTTT. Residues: CASSLTGANPPLHF.

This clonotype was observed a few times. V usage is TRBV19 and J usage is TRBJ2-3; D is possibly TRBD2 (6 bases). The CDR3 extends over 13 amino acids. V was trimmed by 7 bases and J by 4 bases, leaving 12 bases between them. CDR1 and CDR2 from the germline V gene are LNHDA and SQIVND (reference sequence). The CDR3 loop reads CASTPTRADTQYF. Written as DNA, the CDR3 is TGTGCCAGTACCCCGACTAGGGCAGATACGCAGTATTTT.

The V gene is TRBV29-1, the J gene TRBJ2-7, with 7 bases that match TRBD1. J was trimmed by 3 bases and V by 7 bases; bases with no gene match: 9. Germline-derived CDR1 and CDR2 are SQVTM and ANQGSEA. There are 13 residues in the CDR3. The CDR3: CSGLTGPGYEQYF. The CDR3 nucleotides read TGCAGCGGCTTGACAGGGCCCGGCTACGAGCAGTACTTC.

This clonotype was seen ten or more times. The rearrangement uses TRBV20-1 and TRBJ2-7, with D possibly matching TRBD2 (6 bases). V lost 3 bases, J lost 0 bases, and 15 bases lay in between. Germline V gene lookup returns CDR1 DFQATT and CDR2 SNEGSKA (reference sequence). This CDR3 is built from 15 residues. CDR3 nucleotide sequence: TGCAGTGCTAGCCCGCTAGCGTTTAGCTCCTACGAGCAGTACTTC. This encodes CSASPLAFSSYEQYF.

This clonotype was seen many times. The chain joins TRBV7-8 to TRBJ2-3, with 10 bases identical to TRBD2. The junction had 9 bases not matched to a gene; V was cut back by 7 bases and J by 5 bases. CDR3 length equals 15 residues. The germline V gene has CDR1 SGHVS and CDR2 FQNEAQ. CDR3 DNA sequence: TGTGCCAGCACCTCGTGGGAGCGGGGGGGAGATACGCAGTATTTT. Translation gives CASTSWERGGDTQYF.

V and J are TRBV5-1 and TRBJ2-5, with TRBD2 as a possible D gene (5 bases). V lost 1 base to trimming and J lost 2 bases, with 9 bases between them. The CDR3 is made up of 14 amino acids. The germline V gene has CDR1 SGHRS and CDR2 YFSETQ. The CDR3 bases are TGCGCCAGCAGCTTGTTTCGGGGTCAAGAGACCCAGTACTTC. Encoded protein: CASSLFRGQETQYF.

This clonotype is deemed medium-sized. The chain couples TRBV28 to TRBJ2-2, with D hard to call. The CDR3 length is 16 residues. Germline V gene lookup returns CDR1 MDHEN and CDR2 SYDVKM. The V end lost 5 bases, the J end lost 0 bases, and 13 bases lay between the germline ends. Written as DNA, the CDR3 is TGTGCCAGCAGTCTCCCCGGGCGGTCGAACACCGGGGAGCTGTTTTTT. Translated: CASSLPGRSNTGELFF.

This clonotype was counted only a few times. The CDR3 loop is CAIRETQYF. CDR3 sequence (DNA): TGTGCCATCAGGGAGACCCAGTACTTC. This chain links TRBV10-3 with TRBJ2-5; D gene unclear. CDR1 and CDR2 from the germline V gene are ENHRY and SYGVKD. Trimming cost V 6 bases and J 5 bases, with 1 base left between them. This CDR3 spans 9 amino acids.

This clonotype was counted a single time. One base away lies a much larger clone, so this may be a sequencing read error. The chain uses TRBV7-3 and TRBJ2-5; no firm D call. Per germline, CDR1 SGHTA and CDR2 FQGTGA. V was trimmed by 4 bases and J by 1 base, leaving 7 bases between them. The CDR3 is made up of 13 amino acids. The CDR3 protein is CASSSRSQETQYF. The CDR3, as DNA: TGTGCCAGCAGCTCCAGGAGCCAAGAGACCCAGTACTTC.

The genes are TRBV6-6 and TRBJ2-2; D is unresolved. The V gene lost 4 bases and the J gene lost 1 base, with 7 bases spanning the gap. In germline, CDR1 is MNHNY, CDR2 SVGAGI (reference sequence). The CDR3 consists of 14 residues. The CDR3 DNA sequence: TGTGCCAGCAGTTCCCGCATGAACACCGGGGAGCTGTTTTTT. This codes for CASSSRMNTGELFF.

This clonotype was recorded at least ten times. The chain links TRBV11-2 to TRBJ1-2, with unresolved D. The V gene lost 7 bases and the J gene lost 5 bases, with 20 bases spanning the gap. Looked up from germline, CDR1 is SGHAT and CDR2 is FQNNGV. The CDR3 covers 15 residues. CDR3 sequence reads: CASTPLGTPQYGYTF. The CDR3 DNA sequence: TGTGCCAGCACCCCGTTGGGAACACCTCAATATGGCTACACCTTC.

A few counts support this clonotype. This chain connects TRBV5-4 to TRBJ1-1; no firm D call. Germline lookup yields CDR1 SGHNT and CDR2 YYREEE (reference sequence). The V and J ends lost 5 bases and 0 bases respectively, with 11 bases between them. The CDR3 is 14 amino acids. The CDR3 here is CASRMPEMNTEAFF. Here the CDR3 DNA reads TGTGCCAGCAGGATGCCGGAAATGAACACTGAAGCTTTCTTT.

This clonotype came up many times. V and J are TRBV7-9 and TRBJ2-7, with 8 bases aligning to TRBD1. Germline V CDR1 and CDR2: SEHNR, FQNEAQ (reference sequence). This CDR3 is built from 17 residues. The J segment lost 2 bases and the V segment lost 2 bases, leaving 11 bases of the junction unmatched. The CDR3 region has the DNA TGTGCCAGCAGCTTAAGGACGACAAGGACAGGGCCCTACGAGCAGTACTTC. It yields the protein CASSLRTTRTGPYEQYF.

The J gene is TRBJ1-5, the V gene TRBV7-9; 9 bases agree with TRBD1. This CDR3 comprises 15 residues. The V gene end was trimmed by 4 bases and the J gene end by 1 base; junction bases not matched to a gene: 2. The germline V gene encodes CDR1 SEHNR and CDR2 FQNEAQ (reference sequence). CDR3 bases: TGTGCCAGCAGCTGGGGGACAGGGAGCAATCAGCCCCAGCATTTT. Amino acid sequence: CASSWGTGSNQPQHF.

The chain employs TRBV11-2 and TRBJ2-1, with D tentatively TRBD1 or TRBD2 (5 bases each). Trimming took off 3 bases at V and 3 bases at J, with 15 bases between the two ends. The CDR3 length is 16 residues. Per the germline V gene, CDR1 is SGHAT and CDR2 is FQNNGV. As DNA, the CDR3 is TGTGCCAGCAGCTTTTCAACGAGGGGTATCTACAATGAGCAGTTCTTC. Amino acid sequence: CASSFSTRGIYNEQFF.

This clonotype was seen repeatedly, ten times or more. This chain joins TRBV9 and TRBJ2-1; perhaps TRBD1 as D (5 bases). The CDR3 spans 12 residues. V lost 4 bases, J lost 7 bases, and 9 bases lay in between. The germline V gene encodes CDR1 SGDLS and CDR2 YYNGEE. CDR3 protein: CASSINRNEQFF. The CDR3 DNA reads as TGTGCCAGCAGCATCAACAGGAATGAGCAGTTCTTC.

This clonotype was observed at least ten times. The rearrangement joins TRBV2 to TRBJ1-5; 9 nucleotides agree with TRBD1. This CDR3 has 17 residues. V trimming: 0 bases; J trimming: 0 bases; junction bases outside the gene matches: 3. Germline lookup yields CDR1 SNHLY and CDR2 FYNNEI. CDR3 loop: CASSEAGTGNSNQPQHF. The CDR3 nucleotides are TGTGCCAGCAGTGAAGCAGGGACAGGGAATAGCAATCAGCCCCAGCATTTT.

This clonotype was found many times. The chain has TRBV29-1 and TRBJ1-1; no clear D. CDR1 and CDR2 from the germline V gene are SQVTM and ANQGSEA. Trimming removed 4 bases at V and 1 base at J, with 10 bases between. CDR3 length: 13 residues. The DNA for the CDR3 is TGCAGCGTTGGGGCTTGGGGGAACACTGAAGCTTTCTTT. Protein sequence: CSVGAWGNTEAFF. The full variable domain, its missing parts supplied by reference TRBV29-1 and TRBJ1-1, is SAVISQKPSRDICQRGTSLTIQCQVDSQVTMMFWYRQQPGQSLTLIATANQGSEATYESGFVIDKFPISRPNLTFSTLTVSNMSPEDSSIYLCSVGAWGNTEAFFGQGTRLTVV.

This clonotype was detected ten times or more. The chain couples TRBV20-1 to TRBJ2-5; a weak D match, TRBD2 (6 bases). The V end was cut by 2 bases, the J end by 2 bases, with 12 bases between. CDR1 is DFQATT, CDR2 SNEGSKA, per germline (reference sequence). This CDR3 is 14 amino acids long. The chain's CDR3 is CSARPSGLQETQYF. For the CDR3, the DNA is TGCAGTGCTAGACCCTCCGGACTACAAGAGACCCAGTACTTC.

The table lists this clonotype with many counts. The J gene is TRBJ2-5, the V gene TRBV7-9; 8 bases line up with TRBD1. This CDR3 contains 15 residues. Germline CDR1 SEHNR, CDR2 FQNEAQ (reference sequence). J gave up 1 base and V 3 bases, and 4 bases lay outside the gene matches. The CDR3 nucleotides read TGTGCCAGCAGCTTTACTACAGGGGGCCAAGAGACCCAGTACTTC. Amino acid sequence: CASSFTTGGQETQYF.